This T cell receptor beta chain was documented in a study of T cells after somatic rescue of genetic block (dated by TCRdb to 2018 to 2021). About the full investigation: What the study looked at was long-term robustness, specifically in a T-cell system that came about through somatic rescue of a genetic block in T-cell development.

Libraries were made using the immunoSEQ multiplex PCR assay. Sourced from immuneACCESS, this table was stored by TCRdb with only in-frame sequences that have V and J called. A share of the clones is absent; for the studies checked, an unresolved V gene accounts for under half, and the remainder has no known explanation. Here the sample has 14,000 to 15,000 clones; around 70% occur a single time. The top ten constitute approximately 15% of the sample. In this sample, this clone turned up a few times. Its target antigen remains unknown. No much larger clonotype is one base removed from it; base qualities were not supplied. From the cysteine through the phenylalanine, the CDR3 covers 13 amino acids. The only DNA kept is the CDR3, 39 bases in frame from the first base. Based on the germline V gene, the CDR1 and CDR2 sequences are SGHDN and FVKESK. Trimming removed 5 bases from V and 6 bases from J, leaving 14 bases between the germline ends.

The receptor was derived from a boy aged 5-17 years. This chain is built from TRBV14 and TRBJ2-7; the D region possibly corresponds to TRBD1 (5 bases align). Sequenced input: peripheral blood mononuclear cells (PBMCs). CDR3 sequence: CASSVRKGREQYF. The sequence in DNA is TGTGCCAGCAGCGTTCGGAAGGGGCGCGAGCAGTACTTC.